The rows below give T cell receptor beta chains drawn from one sample of a study of blood T cell repertoires in COVID-19. Sequenced by immunoSEQ multiplex PCR; TCRdb stores in-frame clones only, minus some. This sample has roughly 250,000 clones, with around 87% found just once. Source material: PBMCs or T cells enriched from blood (not recorded which). The receptor set was obtained from a woman aged 45-59 years who had recovered from COVID-19. Both conserved end residues are part of each CDR3. The D gene is left open where the match is weak. Clone size is given for some rows only: seen once, a few or many times, or a class if the clone is expanded.

v_gene: TRBV5-1
d_gene: TRBD1
abundance: -
j_gene: TRBJ2-6
CDR3aa: CASSLVSTGGFLSGANVLTF
CDR3nt: TGCGCCAGCAGCTTGGTCAGTACAGGGGGTTTCCTCTCTGGGGCCAACGTCCTGACTTTC

v_gene: TRBV28
d_gene: -
abundance: few
j_gene: TRBJ2-7
CDR3aa: CASSQDSRNEQYF
CDR3nt: TGTGCCAGCAGCCAAGATTCTAGGAACGAGCAGTACTTC

v_gene: TRBV3-1/TRBV3-2
d_gene: TRBD1
abundance: -
j_gene: TRBJ1-4
CDR3aa: CASSLFPPTTGGDEKLFF
CDR3nt: TGTGCCAGCAGCCTATTCCCACCAACGACAGGGGGCGATGAAAAACTGTTTTTT

v_gene: TRBV5-6
d_gene: -
abundance: -
j_gene: TRBJ2-3
CDR3aa: CASSQTGLTDTQYF
CDR3nt: TGTGCCAGCAGCCAAACAGGGTTAACAGATACGCAGTATTTT

v_gene: TRBV10-3
d_gene: TRBD1
abundance: -
j_gene: TRBJ2-1
CDR3aa: CASLPGQGSNEQFF
CDR3nt: TGTGCTTCATTACCGGGACAGGGGTCCAATGAGCAGTTCTTC

v_gene: TRBV9
d_gene: -
abundance: few
j_gene: TRBJ2-2
CDR3aa: CASSGPGQEITGELFF
CDR3nt: TGTGCCAGCAGCGGTCCGGGACAAGAAATCACCGGGGAGCTGTTTTTT

v_gene: TRBV5-1
d_gene: TRBD2
abundance: once
j_gene: TRBJ2-5
CDR3aa: CASSLAWSRQNSISGRVDQETQYF
CDR3nt: TGCGCCAGCAGCTTGGCCTGGAGTAGGCAGAACTCAATTAGCGGGAGGGTTGACCAAGAGACCCAGTACTTC

v_gene: TRBV2
d_gene: -
abundance: -
j_gene: TRBJ1-2
CDR3aa: CASRSQAGGTRGYTF
CDR3nt: TGTGCCAGCAGAAGCCAAGCCGGTGGGACAAGGGGCTACACCTTC

v_gene: TRBV2
d_gene: -
abundance: -
j_gene: TRBJ1-2
CDR3aa: CASSNEGGIYGYTF
CDR3nt: TGTGCCAGCAGTAACGAGGGGGGGATCTATGGCTACACCTTC

v_gene: TRBV15
d_gene: TRBD1
abundance: -
j_gene: TRBJ1-3
CDR3aa: CATSRDLGQGNTIYF
CDR3nt: TGTGCCACCAGCAGAGATCTGGGACAGGGGAACACCATATATTTT

v_gene: TRBV18
d_gene: -
abundance: -
j_gene: TRBJ2-1
CDR3aa: CASSPGWSSYNEQFF
CDR3nt: TGTGCCAGCTCACCGGGTTGGAGCTCCTACAATGAGCAGTTCTTC

v_gene: TRBV3-1/TRBV3-2
d_gene: -
abundance: -
j_gene: TRBJ2-7
CDR3aa: CASSQGQLYEQYF
CDR3nt: TGTGCCAGCAGCCAAGGACAGCTCTACGAGCAGTACTTC

v_gene: TRBV30
d_gene: -
abundance: -
j_gene: TRBJ1-1
CDR3aa: CATSGDTEAFF
CDR3nt: TGTGCCACATCAGGGGACACTGAAGCTTTCTTT

v_gene: TRBV28
d_gene: -
abundance: -
j_gene: TRBJ1-2
CDR3aa: CASSTTYRAQGYTF
CDR3nt: TGTGCCAGCAGCACGACCTACAGGGCACAAGGCTACACCTTC

v_gene: TRBV4-1
d_gene: TRBD2
abundance: -
j_gene: TRBJ2-5
CDR3aa: CASSQTTGAGGPYETQYF
CDR3nt: TGCGCCAGCAGCCAAACGACGGGGGCGGGAGGGCCGTATGAGACCCAGTACTTC

v_gene: TRBV7-9
d_gene: TRBD1
abundance: -
j_gene: TRBJ2-2
CDR3aa: CASSLLQGAQTGELFF
CDR3nt: TGTGCCAGCAGCTTATTACAGGGGGCGCAAACCGGGGAGCTGTTTTTT

v_gene: TRBV28
d_gene: TRBD1
abundance: -
j_gene: TRBJ1-5
CDR3aa: CASSPSGTGAQHF
CDR3nt: TGTGCCAGCAGTCCCAGTGGGACAGGAGCCCAGCATTTT

v_gene: TRBV25-1
d_gene: -
abundance: -
j_gene: TRBJ2-7
CDR3aa: CASSEYGEQYF
CDR3nt: TGTGCCAGCAGTGAATACGGCGAGCAGTACTTC

v_gene: TRBV30
d_gene: TRBD2
abundance: once
j_gene: TRBJ2-3
CDR3aa: CAWSVGGRGSNTQYF
CDR3nt: TGTGCCTGGAGTGTAGGCGGGAGAGGTAGCAATACGCAGTATTTT

v_gene: TRBV10-3
d_gene: TRBD1
abundance: -
j_gene: TRBJ2-7
CDR3aa: CAISTAGTGTYEQYF
CDR3nt: TGTGCCATCAGTACCGCCGGGACAGGGACCTACGAGCAGTACTTC

v_gene: TRBV6-5
d_gene: -
abundance: -
j_gene: TRBJ2-5
CDR3aa: CASTTQETYQETQYF
CDR3nt: TGTGCCAGCACTACCCAAGAAACCTATCAAGAGACCCAGTACTTC

v_gene: TRBV7-9
d_gene: -
abundance: few
j_gene: TRBJ1-6
CDR3aa: CASSLSDSPLHF
CDR3nt: TGTGCCAGCAGCTTATCGGATTCACCCCTCCACTTT

v_gene: TRBV5-4
d_gene: -
abundance: -
j_gene: TRBJ2-1
CDR3aa: CASSNPLLGNNEQFF
CDR3nt: TGTGCCAGCAGCAACCCCTTACTAGGAAACAATGAGCAGTTCTTC

v_gene: TRBV10-3
d_gene: -
abundance: -
j_gene: TRBJ2-1
CDR3aa: CAISVGGRVNEQFF
CDR3nt: TGTGCCATCAGTGTAGGGGGAAGAGTAAATGAGCAGTTCTTC

v_gene: TRBV18
d_gene: TRBD1
abundance: -
j_gene: TRBJ2-7
CDR3aa: CASSTGQNYEQYF
CDR3nt: TGTGCCAGCTCAACGGGACAGAACTACGAGCAGTACTTC

v_gene: TRBV12-3/TRBV12-4
d_gene: -
abundance: -
j_gene: TRBJ1-1
CDR3aa: CASSRERGEAFF
CDR3nt: TGTGCCAGCAGCAGGGAAAGGGGGGAAGCTTTCTTT

v_gene: TRBV28
d_gene: TRBD1
abundance: once
j_gene: TRBJ2-1
CDR3aa: CASRVGQGGYNEQFF
CDR3nt: TGTGCCAGCAGGGTAGGACAGGGGGGTTACAATGAGCAGTTCTTC

v_gene: TRBV30
d_gene: -
abundance: -
j_gene: TRBJ1-2
CDR3aa: CAWSGSGYGYTF
CDR3nt: TGTGCCTGGAGTGGGAGTGGGTATGGCTACACCTTC

v_gene: TRBV28
d_gene: TRBD1
abundance: -
j_gene: TRBJ2-7
CDR3aa: CASSVGQVYEQYF
CDR3nt: TGTGCCAGCAGTGTGGGACAGGTCTACGAGCAGTACTTC

v_gene: TRBV18
d_gene: TRBD1
abundance: many
j_gene: TRBJ1-2
CDR3aa: CASSEDRAGYGYTF
CDR3nt: TGTGCCAGCTCAGAAGACAGGGCGGGCTATGGCTACACCTTC

v_gene: TRBV6-2/TRBV6-3
d_gene: -
abundance: -
j_gene: TRBJ1-1
CDR3aa: CASSSNRRNTEAFF
CDR3nt: TGTGCCAGCAGTTCCAACAGGAGGAACACTGAAGCTTTCTTT

v_gene: TRBV5-6
d_gene: -
abundance: -
j_gene: TRBJ2-2
CDR3aa: CASSLATGRAGELFF
CDR3nt: TGTGCCAGCAGCTTGGCCACAGGGCGGGCCGGGGAGCTGTTTTTT

v_gene: TRBV28
d_gene: -
abundance: -
j_gene: TRBJ2-5
CDR3aa: CASSLGYQETQYF
CDR3nt: TGTGCCAGCAGTTTAGGCTACCAAGAGACCCAGTACTTC

v_gene: TRBV7-9
d_gene: -
abundance: -
j_gene: TRBJ1-4
CDR3aa: CASRKSGGNEKLFF
CDR3nt: TGTGCCAGCAGAAAATCCGGGGGGAATGAAAAACTGTTTTTT